The T cell receptor (beta chain) described here comes from a study of cytomegalovirus exposure and HLA in healthy donors. Study-level results: The study reported that TCR beta sequences accurately predicted HLA-A and HLA-B alleles in most subjects.

PCR employed 60 Vbeta and 13 Jbeta primers. Sequencing was performed with immunoSEQ multiplex PCR; in TCRdb, only in-frame clones are kept and a portion is missing. The data show about 130,000 clones, 75% to 85% seen once. A word on this clone: Its antigen is undetermined.

The germline CDR1 and CDR2 sequences are SGHRS and YFSETQ. The CDR3 runs 14 residues. Trimming left V 4 bases short and J 1 base short, with 10 bases between. This receptor was identified in a woman in her thirties or forties in good health and CMV-seropositive. The V and J genes are TRBV5-1 and TRBJ2-3; perhaps TRBD1 as D (5 bases). The sequencing input was PBMCs. This CDR3 is CASSEGQRTDTQYF. CDR3 sequence (DNA): TGCGCCAGCAGCGAAGGACAACGCACAGATACGCAGTATTTT.